Shown below are 12 T cell receptor beta chains from a single sample sequenced in a study of T-cell reconstitution after alpha-beta-depleted transplantation in children. During its preparation, the TCRbeta library received unique molecular identifiers. TCRdb fed the PCR reads into MiXCR, producing one record per CDR3 protein. The sample has under 350,000 distinct CDR3 sequences, approximately 9.6% seen once. Material: PBMCs from the stem cell graft donor, obtained from the stem cell graft. These receptors came from a human donor who donated a stem cell graft to a child with SCID.

Ten or more counts support this clonotype. In DNA form, the CDR3 reads TGTGCCAGCAGTCGAGGGGGAAACACCATATATTTT. Translation: CASSRGGNTIYF. The chain joins TRBV12-3 or TRBV12-4 to TRBJ1-3; the D is unclear. The CDR3 runs to 12 residues. Trimming left V 5 bases short and J 4 bases short, with 6 bases between.

This clonotype has ten or more counts. This chain joins TRBV5-1 and TRBJ2-5; the D call may be TRBD1 or TRBD2 (5 bases each). CDR1 and CDR2 (germline): SGHRS, YFSETQ. This CDR3 region has 15 residues. V was clipped by 0 bases and J by 1 base, with 10 bases between them. The CDR3 nucleotides are TGCGCCAGCAGCTTGGGAACGGGGCCCCAAGAGACCCAGTACTTC. Translating it yields CASSLGTGPQETQYF.

About this clonotype: A junction boundary mismatches the germline segment, possibly from a read error. The chain uses TRBV20-1 and TRBJ1-4; D may be TRBD1 (6 bases). The V gene's germline CDR1 is DFQATT and CDR2 SNEGSKA (reference sequence). The CDR3 spans 14 residues. As DNA, the CDR3 is TGCAGTGCTAACTCGGGGGGCTCTAATGTAAAACTGTTTTTT. This encodes CSANSGGSNVKLFF.

The chain couples TRBV12-3 or TRBV12-4 to TRBJ1-4, with unresolved D. This CDR3 has 12 amino acids. V was clipped by 5 bases and J by 8 bases, with 9 bases between them. The CDR3 sequence: CASSQWLEKLFF. CDR3 in DNA: TGTGCCAGCAGTCAATGGTTGGAAAAACTGTTTTTT.

This clonotype was counted only a few times. The chain couples TRBV14 to TRBJ2-3; no firm D call. CDR3 length: 16 residues. The germline CDR1 and CDR2 sequences are SGHDN and FVKESK. Trimming cost V 0 bases and J 0 bases, with 10 bases left between them. The CDR3 nucleotides are TGTGCCAGCAGCCAAGAACCCGCCAGAAGCACAGATACGCAGTATTTT. This sequence encodes CASSQEPARSTDTQYF. The whole variable domain, filled in from reference TRBV14 and TRBJ2-3, reads EAGVTQFPSHSVIEKGQTVTLRCDPISGHDNLYWYRRVMGKEIKFLLHFVKESKQDESGMPNNRFLAERTGGTYSTLKVQPAELEDSGVYFCASSQEPARSTDTQYFGPGTRLTVL.

This clonotype turned up a few times. V and J are TRBV19 and TRBJ1-2, with 8 nucleotides matching TRBD1. CDR1 LNHDA and CDR2 SQIVND come from the germline V gene (reference sequence). This CDR3 has 11 amino acids. Trimming removed 4 bases from V and 10 bases from J; junction bases left unmatched: 2. CDR3 protein: CASSTDRAYTF. In DNA form, the CDR3 reads TGTGCCAGTAGTACGGACAGGGCCTACACCTTC.

As concerns this clonotype: Relative to the germline gene, one junction end is altered; a read error may explain this. This rearrangement joins TRBV5-1 to TRBJ2-7, with TRBD1 matching 7 bases. This CDR3 contains 13 residues. In germline, CDR1 is SGHRS, CDR2 YFSETQ. CDR3 bases: TGCGACAGCAGCTCCGAGACAGGGTACGAGCAGTACTTC. Translating gives CDSSSETGYEQYF.

This clonotype was recorded a few times. V usage is TRBV12-3 or TRBV12-4 and J usage is TRBJ2-1, with 7 bases fitting TRBD2. The CDR3 extends over 14 amino acids. Losses at the gene ends were 3 bases for V and 8 bases for J; bases not matched to a gene: 7. The CDR3 protein is CASSFGRGMDEQFF. The CDR3 region has the DNA TGTGCCAGCAGTTTTGGGCGGGGGATGGATGAGCAGTTCTTC.

This clonotype was seen ten or more times. The rearrangement uses TRBV24-1 and TRBJ2-1, with D possibly being TRBD1 or TRBD2 (5 bases each). CDR1 KGHDR and CDR2 SFDVKD come from the germline V gene. The CDR3 length is 16 residues. Trimming removed 11 bases at V and 1 base at J, with 20 bases between. Here the CDR3 DNA reads TGTGCCATTACGGGGCCTCTAATCATATCCTACAATGAGCAGTTCTTC. Translating it yields CAITGPLIISYNEQFF.

The CDR3 bases are TGTGCCAGTAGTCCGATCCGGGACAGGGGGGAAACGGACAATCAGCCCCAGCATTTT. It encodes CASSPIRDRGETDNQPQHF. The chain recombines TRBV19 with TRBJ1-5; TRBD1 matches 11 bases. V gave up 5 bases and J gave up 3 bases; unmatched junction bases: 15. The CDR3 consists of 19 residues. Germline V gene sequence: CDR1 LNHDA, CDR2 SQIVND (reference sequence). The complete variable domain, with remaining parts taken from reference TRBV19 and TRBJ1-5, reads DGGITQSPKYLFRKEGQNVTLSCEQNLNHDAMYWYRQDPGQGLRLIYYSQIVNDFQKGDIAEGYSVSREKKESFPLTVTSAQKNPTAFYLCASSPIRDRGETDNQPQHFGDGTRLSIL.

The V gene is TRBV18, the J gene TRBJ2-5; D gene ambiguous. The germline V and J ends were trimmed by 2 bases and 2 bases, with 9 bases remaining between them. Per the germline V gene, CDR1 is KGHSH and CDR2 is LQKENI. This CDR3 spans 14 amino acids. This chain's CDR3 is CASSPRVNQETQYF. CDR3 coding DNA: TGTGCCAGCTCACCAAGAGTCAATCAAGAGACCCAGTACTTC.

This clonotype was counted a few times. The chain joins TRBV5-1 to TRBJ2-2; no clear D. V lost 4 bases, J lost 10 bases, and 11 bases lay in between. The germline gives CDR1 SGHRS, CDR2 YFSETQ. This CDR3 region has 12 residues. This chain's CDR3 is CASSPGRAELFF. DNA for the CDR3: TGCGCCAGCAGCCCAGGACGCGCGGAGCTGTTTTTT.